The rows below give T cell receptor beta chains drawn from one sample of a study of T-cell reconstitution after alpha-beta-depleted transplantation in children. TCRdb redid the calling of the PCR reads with MiXCR, one entry per CDR3 protein. Here the sample spans approximately 500,000 distinct CDR3 sequences, about 10% being singletons. Source: PBMCs, taken before TCRalphabeta/CD19-depleted stem cell transplant. Receptors originate from a child under 10 years old with inherited bone marrow failure, due to receive a stem cell transplant. CDR3s include the opening cysteine and the closing phenylalanine or tryptophan. The D gene is left open where the match is weak. Not all rows give a size; the values are once, few, many and, for expanded clones, a class.

length	size	D	V	J	CDR3	DNA
19	many	NA	TRBV27	TRBJ2-7	CASSPRGGGSYLRSYEQYF	TGTGCCAGCAGCCCACGCGGAGGGGGAAGCTATCTGCGCTCCTACGAGCAGTACTTC
19	few	TRBD2	TRBV18	TRBJ2-1	CASSPPWVAGAKHYNEQFF	TGTGCCAGCTCACCACCTTGGGTAGCGGGAGCGAAGCACTACAATGAGCAGTTCTTC
14	many	NA	TRBV9	TRBJ2-7	CASSVVAGTGEQYF	TGTGCCAGCAGCGTAGTAGCGGGGACAGGCGAGCAGTACTTC
14	many	NA	TRBV3-1	TRBJ2-5	CASSLAIGVGTQYF	TGTGCCAGCAGCTTAGCGATCGGCGTCGGGACCCAGTACTTC
14	few	NA	TRBV4-1	TRBJ1-1	CASSQDFLVTEAFF	TGCGCCAGCAGCCAAGATTTTCTTGTCACTGAAGCTTTCTTT
19	many	NA	TRBV20-1	TRBJ2-1	CSARDMYIRASGGYNEQFF	TGCAGTGCTAGAGATATGTATATAAGGGCTTCTGGTGGGTACAATGAGCAGTTCTTC
16	many	TRBD1	TRBV7-2	TRBJ2-1	CASKLQGAVAYNEQFF	TGTGCCAGCAAATTACAGGGGGCGGTTGCCTACAATGAGCAGTTCTTC
15	few	TRBD2	TRBV4-1	TRBJ2-7	CASSLSSGGPYEQYF	TGCGCCAGCAGCCTCTCCTCGGGGGGGCCCTACGAGCAGTACTTC
15	few	TRBD2	TRBV2	TRBJ2-2	CASSPSGSFTGELFF	TGTGCCAGCAGCCCCAGCGGGAGTTTTACCGGGGAGCTGTTTTTT
20	NA	TRBD2	TRBV11-2	TRBJ2-5	CASSSGLAEETSRGVKTQYF	TGTGCCAGCAGCTCGGGACTAGCGGAGGAGACATCTCGAGGGGTGAAGACCCAGTACTTC
14	many	TRBD2	TRBV20-1	TRBJ2-7	CSASLSGRLYEQYF	TGCAGTGCTAGTCTAAGCGGGAGACTCTACGAGCAGTACTTC
13	few	TRBD2	TRBV20-1	TRBJ2-1	CSVTSGRDNEQFF	TGCAGCGTTACTAGCGGGAGAGACAATGAGCAGTTCTTC
14	many	NA	TRBV5-1	TRBJ2-1	CASSLDPASNEQFF	TGCGCCAGCAGCCTAGATCCGGCTTCCAATGAGCAGTTCTTC
15	many	TRBD1	TRBV29-1	TRBJ2-5	CSVDDRTGVQETQYF	TGCAGCGTTGACGATAGGACAGGGGTACAAGAGACCCAGTACTTC
13	NA	TRBD1	TRBV18	TRBJ1-5	CASSQRQGQPQHF	TGTGCCAGCTCACAGCGACAGGGCCAGCCCCAGCATTTT
15	many	NA	TRBV9	TRBJ2-6	CASSVVASGANVLTF	TGTGCCAGCAGCGTAGTGGCCTCTGGGGCCAACGTCCTGACTTTC
15	many	NA	TRBV30	TRBJ1-3	CAWSVGQASGNTIYF	TGTGCCTGGAGTGTCGGGCAGGCGTCTGGAAACACCATATATTTT
13	many	NA	TRBV10-3	TRBJ1-1	CAVLQGADTEAFF	TGTGCCGTCCTACAGGGAGCGGACACTGAAGCTTTCTTT
15	many	NA	TRBV29-1	TRBJ2-2	CSVEDPTRNTGELFF	TGCAGCGTTGAAGATCCGACAAGAAACACCGGGGAGCTGTTTTTT
16	many	NA	TRBV13	TRBJ2-5	CASSLARLEPQETQYF	TGTGCCAGCAGCTTAGCGCGACTGGAACCACAAGAGACCCAGTACTTC
13	many	NA	TRBV29-1	TRBJ2-1	CSVGGLYYNEQFF	TGCAGCGTTGGCGGGTTATACTACAATGAGCAGTTCTTC
13	NA	NA	TRBV4-1	TRBJ1-1	CASTTLGNTEAFF	TGCGCCAGCACCACCCTGGGGAACACTGAAGCTTTCTTT